The rows below give T cell receptor beta chains drawn from one sample of a study of cytomegalovirus exposure and HLA in healthy donors. TCRdb's copy holds only in-frame clones and misses some; the assay was immunoSEQ multiplex PCR. Here the sample spans approximately 130,000 clones, around 72% being singletons. Sequenced input: PBMCs. These receptors all stem from a woman between 50 and 59 years old in good health and CMV-seropositive. Both conserved end residues are part of each CDR3.

V gene,J gene,CDR3 protein
TRBV7-9,TRBJ1-2,CASSADRDSFFYTF
TRBV9,TRBJ2-3,CASSLLAVSTDTQYF
TRBV7-9,TRBJ1-1,CASSHKGTALWDTEAFF
TRBV6-7,TRBJ2-7,CASSYSKGNPGQEAYEQYF
TRBV9,TRBJ2-5,CASSPDPGLAKTQYF
TRBV5-1,TRBJ2-5,CASSFRPSQGTQYF
TRBV5-1,TRBJ2-7,CASSTQGNEQYF
TRBV27,TRBJ1-2,CASSSTGGEPLYGYTF
TRBV4-2,TRBJ2-1,CASSQAGGEVHEQFF
TRBV6-5,TRBJ2-7,CASSATSATYEQYF
TRBV2,TRBJ2-7,CASSPNRDSYEQYF
TRBV2,TRBJ1-2,CASSEPPRAGGRGYTF
TRBV4-1,TRBJ2-1,CASSQDLGGANYNEQFF
TRBV30,TRBJ2-7,CAWSQTEQRSGEQYF
TRBV6-4,TRBJ2-2,CASSAQGGTGELFF
TRBV9,TRBJ2-2,CASSVAPGVTGELFF
TRBV4-3,TRBJ1-2,CASSQPGQGLSGYTF
TRBV30,TRBJ2-5,CAWSRGTEETQYF
TRBV7-9,TRBJ2-1,CASSTPSYEQFF
TRBV2,TRBJ2-7,CASRLAGSYYEQYF
TRBV29-1,TRBJ1-1,CSVRVSTEAFF
TRBV7-3,TRBJ1-2,CASSPGTGDYGYTF
TRBV9,TRBJ1-1,CASSKSPYPGGPTSNTEAFF
TRBV7-2,TRBJ2-2,CASSATSGAMTGELFF
TRBV18,TRBJ2-1,CASTDQLAGGPSGNEQFF
TRBV19,TRBJ1-5,CASSIPTVNNQPQHF
TRBV9,TRBJ1-6,CASSVGSSVNSPLHF
TRBV10-3,TRBJ1-2,CAISRDRGDGYTF
TRBV29-1,TRBJ2-7,CSVGVEGGSYEQYF
TRBV5-4,TRBJ1-1,CASSTVDSPNTEAFF
TRBV7-2,TRBJ2-3,CASSLAGLAGNWADTQYF
TRBV10-3,TRBJ2-1,CAISDRTAGSYNEQFF
TRBV6-5,TRBJ1-1,CASSYSLGTETFF
TRBV6-6,TRBJ1-1,CASSDRQGLNTEAFF
TRBV7-2,TRBJ2-2,CASSLNSGSWAGELFF
TRBV2,TRBJ2-1,CASSVAGGSYNEQFF
TRBV4-2,TRBJ2-3,CASSQDLRGGQDTQYF
TRBV6-5,TRBJ1-2,CASSYRGGYTF
TRBV14,TRBJ2-7,CASSQGVLRGGSYEQYF